One and the same sample provided the 23 T cell receptor beta chains below, sequenced in a study of T cell therapy after organ transplantation. No antigen has been assigned to these receptors. Profiling relied on immunoSEQ multiplex PCR, and the TCRdb table lists in-frame clones only, not all of them. The top ten hold roughly a third of the sample, which has 15,000 to 20,000 clones, approximately 85% seen once. Time point defined: 20-29 weeks after completion of therapy. This material consisted of CD8+ T cells from blood, taken after autologous CMV-specific T cell therapy. These receptor sequences come from a human patient who had received a solid organ transplant and had CMV disease. Some of these T cells may belong to the graft donor.

The rearrangement uses TRBV4-3 and TRBJ2-7; 8 bases are a match to TRBD1. V dropped 4 bases and J dropped 4; count of bases not matched to a gene: 18. Per the germline V gene, CDR1 is LGHNA and CDR2 is YSLEER. There are 18 residues in the CDR3. The CDR3 DNA is TGCGCCAGCAGCCGGAACGGACAGGGTGCCGGCGAATGGTACGAGCAGTACTTC. Translation: CASSRNGQGAGEWYEQYF.

This clone was detected a few times. The rearrangement links TRBV27 to TRBJ2-1, with 9 bases lining up with TRBD2. This CDR3 has 14 amino acids. The trim removed 11 bases at V and 5 bases at J, leaving 10 bases unmatched. CDR1 and CDR2 (germline): MNHEY, SMNVEV (reference sequence). DNA of the CDR3: TGTGCCTGTCGGCGCGGGGGGGTCAACAATGAGCAGTTCTTC. Protein product: CACRRGGVNNEQFF.

V gene TRBV7-9 combines with J gene TRBJ1-1; TRBD1 is a possible D gene (5 bases). The CDR3 sequence is 13 residues long. V gave up 4 bases and J gave up 13 bases, with 19 bases separating them. CDR1 and CDR2 from the germline V gene are SEHNR and FQNEAQ (reference sequence). The CDR3 region has the DNA TGTGCCAGCAGCTCCTCCCTATGGACTGGGGGTTTCTTT. It is translated as CASSSSLWTGGFF.

This clone has more than one count but fewer than ten. The chain links TRBV4-1 to TRBJ1-1; a weak D match, TRBD1 (5 bases). Germline CDR1 and CDR2: MGHRA and YSYEKL. Deletions cut 3 bases from V and 7 bases from J, with 12 bases between. CDR3 length: 13 amino acids. The CDR3 nucleotides read TGCGCCAGCAGCCATGAGGGGCCGTATGAAGCTTTCTTT. Encoded protein: CASSHEGPYEAFF.

The chain carries TRBV19 and TRBJ2-7, with TRBD2 matching over 11 bases. Germline V gene data show CDR1 as LNHDA and CDR2 as SQIVND (reference sequence). V was pared by 3 bases and J by 1 base, with 17 bases of the junction left unmatched. CDR3 length equals 20 residues. CDR3: CASSMREAAPRTSGSYEQYF. In DNA, the CDR3 is TGTGCCAGTAGTATGCGTGAGGCTGCACCAAGGACTAGCGGGTCCTACGAGCAGTACTTC.

In this sample, this clone turned up once. The chain recombines TRBV27 with TRBJ1-5, with 12 bases matching TRBD1. Germline loops: CDR1 MNHEY, CDR2 SMNVEV (reference sequence). The CDR3 spans 15 residues. With 6 bases clipped from V and 7 bases from J, the junction kept 7 bases outside the gene matches. The CDR3 coding sequence is TGTGCCAGCAGCGGCGGGACAGGGGGCGCGCAGCCCCAGCATTTT. Translated, it gives CASSGGTGGAQPQHF.

The rearrangement links TRBV2 to TRBJ2-1; the D is unclear. This CDR3 comprises 16 residues. Germline CDR1 is SNHLY and CDR2 is FYNNEI. V dropped 6 bases and J dropped 1 base, with 16 bases sitting between them. Here the CDR3 DNA reads TGTGCCAGCAGCCAACCAACGGGTCCATCCTACAATGAGCAGTTCTTC. This translates into CASSQPTGPSYNEQFF.

This chain links TRBV9 with TRBJ2-7; TRBD2 matches 10 bases. Trimming took 1 base from V and 2 from J; bases not matched to a gene: 3. In germline, CDR1 is SGDLS, CDR2 YYNGEE. CDR3 length: 15 residues. The CDR3 DNA is TGTGCCAGCAGCGTACAAAGCGGGAGGGCCTACGAGCAGTACTTC. Its protein product is CASSVQSGRAYEQYF.

The chain joins TRBV19 to TRBJ1-2; D is unresolved. This CDR3 is 12 amino acids long. Trimming shortened V by 4 bases and J by 2 bases, and 5 bases separated the two germline ends. The germline CDR1 and CDR2 sequences are LNHDA and SQIVND (reference sequence). The CDR3 loop is CASSNPNYGYTF. Here the CDR3 DNA reads TGTGCCAGTAGTAACCCCAACTATGGCTACACCTTC.

This clone was picked up a small number of times. V is TRBV10-3 and J is TRBJ1-5, with a possible D match to TRBD1 (5 bases). V was clipped by 3 bases and J by 9 bases, with 15 bases between them. Germline loops: CDR1 ENHRY, CDR2 SYGVKD. The CDR3 is made up of 14 amino acids. CDR3: CAISEEQVPSPQHF. CDR3 nucleotides: TGTGCCATCAGTGAAGAACAGGTGCCCTCGCCCCAGCATTTT.

This chain joins TRBV27 and TRBJ2-7; 9 nucleotides agree with TRBD1. Looked up from germline, CDR1 is MNHEY and CDR2 is SMNVEV (reference sequence). CDR3 length: 15 amino acids. J was trimmed by 4 bases and V by 5 bases; bases with no gene match: 9. CDR3 bases: TGTGCCAGCAGTGAGGGACAGGGCTTCCTTTACGAGCAGTACTTC. Translating gives CASSEGQGFLYEQYF.

This sequence joins TRBV27 and TRBJ2-7, with 12 nucleotides matching TRBD2. CDR1 is MNHEY, CDR2 SMNVEV, per germline (reference sequence). J lost 3 bases, V lost 5 bases, and 11 bases had no gene match. The CDR3 length is 17 residues. CDR3 DNA: TGTGCCAGCAGTCCCCTCTCTAGCGGGAGGGCCGACTACGAGCAGTACTTC. Protein: CASSPLSSGRADYEQYF.

The chain's CDR3 is CASGLVPSGTGSVVGYTF. The CDR3 DNA reads as TGTGCTAGTGGTTTGGTCCCCTCGGGGACAGGGTCGGTGGTGGGCTACACCTTC. The rearrangement uses TRBV12-5 and TRBJ1-2, with 9 bases fitting TRBD1. Per the germline V gene, CDR1 is LGHNT and CDR2 is FRNRAP. The CDR3 covers 18 residues. V lost 0 bases and J lost 8; bases outside the gene matches: 16.

The chain employs TRBV20-1 and TRBJ1-1; TRBD1 is a possible D gene (5 bases). Trimming shortened V by 6 bases and J by 7 bases, and 12 bases separated the two germline ends. The V gene's germline CDR1 is DFQATT and CDR2 SNEGSKA (reference sequence). The length of the CDR3 is 11 residues. The CDR3, as DNA: TGCAGTGCAGAAGGGGACGGTGAAGCTTTCTTT. It codes for CSAEGDGEAFF.

The gene calls are TRBV7-6 and TRBJ2-7; TRBD1 agrees at 9 bases. The CDR3 totals 15 residues. The junction had 9 bases not matched to a gene; V was cut back by 5 bases and J by 4 bases. Germline V CDR1 and CDR2: SGHVS, FNYEAQ. The CDR3 loop is CASSLGTGTAYEQYF. CDR3 coding DNA: TGTGCCAGCAGCCTCGGGACAGGGACCGCGTACGAGCAGTACTTC. The full variable domain, its missing parts supplied by reference TRBV7-6 and TRBJ2-7, is GAGVSQSPRYKVTKRGQDVALRCDPISGHVSLYWYRQALGQGPEFLTYFNYEAQQDKSGLPNDRFSAERPEGSISTLTIQRTEQRDSAMYRCASSLGTGTAYEQYFGPGTRLTVT.

The rearrangement links TRBV15 to TRBJ1-5; the D gene is possibly TRBD1 (5 bases). The V end lost 8 bases, the J end lost 2 bases, and 19 bases lay between the germline ends. Germline CDR1 reads LNHNV; CDR2 reads YYDKDF (reference sequence). CDR3 length: 16 residues. The CDR3 sequence is CATLPGWDVGNQPQHF. As DNA, the CDR3 is TGTGCCACCCTCCCGGGGTGGGACGTGGGCAATCAGCCCCAGCATTTT.

This clone has more than one count but fewer than ten. The rearrangement links TRBV2 to TRBJ1-2, with D unclear. V lost 6 bases, J lost 4 bases, and 12 bases lay in between. CDR3 length: 13 amino acids. Germline assignment: CDR1 SNHLY and CDR2 FYNNEI. CDR3 in DNA: TGTGCCAGCAGCGCTGGGCACAGCTATGGCTACACCTTC. Translation gives CASSAGHSYGYTF.

V and J are TRBV6-6 and TRBJ2-1; D remains ambiguous. This CDR3 region has 13 residues. V lost 4 bases and J 4 bases, leaving 8 bases between the germline ends. The germline CDR1 and CDR2 sequences are MNHNY and SVGAGI (reference sequence). The CDR3 is CASSSDVYNEQFF. The CDR3 DNA sequence: TGTGCCAGCAGTTCGGATGTGTACAATGAGCAGTTCTTC.

This clone was seen more than once but under ten times. The chain's CDR3 is CAVGPLAATDTQYF. The CDR3 DNA reads as TGTGCCGTGGGGCCCCTAGCGGCCACAGATACGCAGTATTTT. This sequence joins TRBV7-9 and TRBJ2-3; 7 positions match TRBD2. This CDR3 is 14 amino acids long. The germline gives CDR1 SEHNR, CDR2 FQNEAQ (reference sequence). V dropped 11 bases and J dropped 2; count of bases not matched to a gene: 10.

This clone was recorded only once. The chain recombines TRBV30 with TRBJ2-2; D gene unclear. Germline-derived CDR1 and CDR2 are GTSNPN and SVGIG (reference sequence). The CDR3 sequence is 13 residues long. V was cut by 6 bases and J by 4 bases, with 12 bases left in between. CDR3 in amino acids: CACRSRSTGELFF. The DNA for the CDR3 is TGTGCCTGCCGCAGTCGGAGCACCGGGGAGCTGTTTTTT.

J is TRBJ1-2 and V is TRBV6-6; 8 positions match TRBD1. The CDR3 is 15 amino acids. V trimming: 7 bases; J trimming: 8 bases; junction bases outside the gene matches: 15. CDR1 MNHNY and CDR2 SVGAGI come from the germline V gene (reference sequence). The CDR3 coding sequence is TGTGCCAGCATTTCAAGGACAGGGAGCAGACGGGGCTACACCTTC. It specifies CASISRTGSRRGYTF.

The CDR3 DNA sequence: TGTGCCAGCAGTGGCGGACTAGCGGCGACCAACACAGATACGCAGTATTTT. Its translation is CASSGGLAATNTDTQYF. The chain employs TRBV6-4 and TRBJ2-3; 10 bases map to TRBD2. Looked up from germline, CDR1 is MRHNA and CDR2 is SNTAGT. The CDR3 has 17 amino acids. Trimming took 4 bases from V and 2 from J; bases not matched to a gene: 9.

The rearrangement joins TRBV7-8 to TRBJ1-1; 8 nucleotides align to TRBD1. Per the germline V gene, CDR1 is SGHVS and CDR2 is FQNEAQ. V lost 5 bases to trimming and J lost 5 bases; unmatched junction nucleotides: 16. The CDR3 spans 17 residues. As DNA, the CDR3 is TGTGCCAGCAGCCCCTCGGGCAGGGGGCGCGGGTGGACTGAAGCTTTCTTT. Translating gives CASSPSGRGRGWTEAFF. Combining the CDR3 with reference TRBV7-8 and TRBJ1-1 gives the whole variable domain GAGVSQSPRYKVAKRGQDVALRCDPISGHVSLFWYQQALGQGPEFLTYFQNEAQLDKSGLPSDRFFAERPEGSVSTLKIQRTQQEDSAVYLCASSPSGRGRGWTEAFFGQGTRLTVV.